The 26 T cell receptor beta chains below come from one sample, sequenced in a study of T cell clonality in common variable immunodeficiency. Method: immunoSEQ multiplex PCR; TCRdb's copy keeps in-frame clones and lacks some. The record shows approximately 81,000 clones for this sample, with no singletons present. Sequencing was performed on peripheral blood mononuclear cells. The origin of the receptors is a person between 18 and 75 years old in good health.

This clone was seen more than once but under ten times. The DNA ends 3 residues before the CDR3 does, and the rest of the CDR3 is filled in from the germline J gene. The gene calls are TRBV19 and TRBJ1-6, with TRBD1 matching over 8 bases. The CDR3 contains 15 residues. Germline trimming cut 8 bases from V and 10 bases from J; bases unmatched to any gene: 13. Germline CDR1 reads LNHDA; CDR2 reads SQIVND (reference sequence). CDR3 sequence: CASDAGTGYQSPLHF. The CDR3 DNA, read in part, is TGTGCCAGTGACGCCGGGACAGGCTATCAATCACCC.

This clone was recorded many times. With the read ending 3 residues before the CDR3 end, the germline J gene is used to fill in that end. The chain uses TRBV7-3 and TRBJ2-1; 9 bases fit TRBD1. CDR1 is SGHTA and CDR2 is FQGTGA in the germline V gene. Trimming at V came to 4 bases and at J to 6 bases, leaving 7 bases not matched to a gene. The CDR3 spans 15 residues. The CDR3 protein is CASSSGTGNFNEQFF. The sequenced part of the CDR3 DNA is TGTGCCAGCAGCTCCGGGACAGGGAATTTCAATGAG.

This clone was recorded many times. The CDR3 goes on 3 residues after the read ends, and that part is filled in from the germline J gene. V usage is TRBV7-9 and J usage is TRBJ2-7; D remains ambiguous. The CDR3 consists of 15 residues. Germline V gene lookup returns CDR1 SEHNR and CDR2 FQNEAQ (reference sequence). Trimming took off 3 bases at V and 5 bases at J, with 17 bases between the two ends. CDR3 DNA, as far as it was read: TGTGCCAGCAGCTTTACCCAGTTAATGAATGACGAG. Encoded protein: CASSFTQLMNDE. From start to end, the CDR3 is CASSFTQLMNDEQYF.

At least ten counts were recorded for this clone. The read gets to within 3 residues of the CDR3 end, and the germline J gene fills in the rest. V gene TRBV5-6 combines with J gene TRBJ2-7; a possible D gene is TRBD1 (6 bases). Germline V gives CDR1 SGHDT, CDR2 YYEEEE. Trimming cost V 2 bases and J 2 bases, with 14 bases left between them. This CDR3 has 15 amino acids. The sequenced part of the CDR3 DNA is TGTGCCAGCAGCTTATGGCAGGGGCACACCTACGAG. Protein: CASSLWQGHTYE. The CDR3 reads in full as CASSLWQGHTYEQYF.

In regard to this clone: Read sequence stops 3 residues before the CDR3 end, and the germline J gene provides the missing end. This chain connects TRBV19 to TRBJ1-5; TRBD1 matches 7 bases. Per the germline V gene, CDR1 is LNHDA and CDR2 is SQIVND (reference sequence). This CDR3 spans 13 amino acids. Trimming at V came to 7 bases and at J to 5 bases, leaving 5 bases not matched to a gene. This CDR3 is CASTTGVYQPQHF. The CDR3 bases that were read are TGTGCCAGTACCACAGGGGTGTATCAGCCC.

This clone was counted at least ten times. Sequencing ends 3 residues short of the CDR3 end; the germline J gene provides the rest. The chain employs TRBV19 and TRBJ1-4; D possibly corresponds to TRBD1 (6 bases). The germline V gene has CDR1 LNHDA and CDR2 SQIVND (reference sequence). The CDR3 consists of 15 residues. V lost 4 bases and J lost 0, with 9 bases in between. CDR3 DNA, as far as it was read: TGTGCCAGTAGTAGGGGACATCCAACTAATGAAAAA. Translation: CASSRGHPTNEK. The full CDR3 reads CASSRGHPTNEKLFF.

This clone was counted at least ten times. The read ends 3 residues before the CDR3 terminus; that terminus is restored from the germline J gene. This rearrangement joins TRBV28 to TRBJ1-2, with TRBD1 as a possible D gene (5 bases). CDR1 and CDR2 from the germline V gene are MDHEN and SYDVKM. The CDR3 sequence is 13 residues long. V was pared by 2 bases and J by 3 bases, with 7 bases between. The sequenced CDR3 bases are TGTGCCAGCAGTTTAGACAGTTACTATGGC. Protein product: CASSLDSYYG. The entire CDR3 is CASSLDSYYGYTF.

This clone has only a few counts. The CDR3 is cut off 3 residues early in the read; its end comes from the germline J gene. V and J are TRBV20-1 and TRBJ2-7; the match to TRBD1 covers 11 bases. The CDR3 length is 14 residues. The V gene end was trimmed by 1 base and the J gene end by 3 bases; junction bases not matched to a gene: 2. Germline V gene sequence: CDR1 DFQATT, CDR2 SNEGSKA (reference sequence). CDR3 in amino acids: CSARGTGGYYEQYF. Partial CDR3 DNA: TGCAGTGCTAGAGGGACAGGGGGCTACTACGAG.

This clone showed up many times. The read is 3 residues too short to cover the CDR3 end, so that end is filled in from the germline J gene. The chain uses TRBV11-2 and TRBJ1-5; D is perhaps TRBD1 (5 bases). This CDR3 region has 15 residues. Germline-derived CDR1 and CDR2 are SGHAT and FQNNGV. V dropped 1 base and J dropped 7 bases, with 14 bases sitting between them. This chain's CDR3 is CASSLGTTGGQPQHF. The CDR3 bases that were read are TGTGCCAGCAGCTTAGGCACCACGGGGGGGCAGCCC.

In this sample, this clone turned up many times. The read finishes 3 residues shy of the CDR3 end, and the germline J gene is used to complete it. The genes are TRBV6-1 and TRBJ2-3, with D possibly being TRBD1 (5 bases). The CDR3 length is 16 residues. V dropped 4 bases and J dropped 8 bases, with 22 bases sitting between them. Germline CDR1 and CDR2: MNHNS and SASEGT. The CDR3 is CASSGVGQHKRATQYF. The part of the CDR3 DNA that was read is TGTGCCAGCAGTGGGGTGGGGCAGCACAAAAGGGCTACG.

The sequenced CDR3 bases are TGTGCCAGTAGCCCGACAGGAACCTACGAG. Its translation: CASSPTGTYE. The whole CDR3 reads CASSPTGTYEQYF. This rearrangement joins TRBV19 to TRBJ2-7; D is possibly TRBD1 (6 bases). Read data end 3 residues before the CDR3 end; the end is taken from the germline J gene. The CDR3 contains 13 residues. Germline CDR1 and CDR2: LNHDA and SQIVND (reference sequence). Trimming cost V 6 bases and J 2 bases, with 11 bases left between them. Using reference TRBV19 and TRBJ2-7 for the parts outside the CDR3, the full variable domain is DGGITQSPKYLFRKEGQNVTLSCEQNLNHDAMYWYRQDPGQGLRLIYYSQIVNDFQKGDIAEGYSVSREKKESFPLTVTSAQKNPTAFYLCASSPTGTYEQYFGPGTRLTVT.

Many counts were recorded for this clone. Read data end 3 residues before the CDR3 end; the end is taken from the germline J gene. This chain joins TRBV29-1 and TRBJ2-7; TRBD2 matches 13 bases. Germline CDR1 SQVTM, CDR2 ANQGSEA. This CDR3 spans 13 amino acids. V was clipped by 8 bases and J by 2 bases; unmatched bases: 3. The part of the CDR3 DNA that was read is TGCAGCCGGGGACTAGCGGGACCCTACGAG. Translated: CSRGLAGPYE. The whole CDR3 protein is CSRGLAGPYEQYF.

This clone was detected many times. Read sequence stops 3 residues before the CDR3 end, and the germline J gene provides the missing end. The rearrangement links TRBV7-3 to TRBJ2-3; 7 nucleotides align to TRBD2. This CDR3 has 14 residues. Germline V CDR1 and CDR2: SGHTA, FQGTGA. V shed 5 bases and J 0 bases; nucleotides not matched to a gene: 2. The CDR3 loop is CASSRAGSTDTQYF. The DNA read from the CDR3 is TGTGCCAGCAGCCGAGCGGGAAGCACAGATACG.

This clone has at least ten counts. The read ends 3 residues before the CDR3 terminus; that terminus is restored from the germline J gene. The chain links TRBV11-2 to TRBJ1-1; D possibly corresponds to TRBD1 (5 bases). The length of the CDR3 is 14 residues. Germline CDR1 is SGHAT and CDR2 is FQNNGV. The CDR3 sequence is CASSLDQDGGEAFF. CDR3 DNA (partial): TGTGCCAGCAGCTTAGATCAAGACGGGGGGGAG.

As to this clone: The CDR3 is cut off 3 residues early in the read; its end comes from the germline J gene. The chain combines TRBV7-3 with TRBJ2-2, with 13 bases that match TRBD2. CDR1 and CDR2 (germline): SGHTA, FQGTGA. This CDR3 contains 17 residues. V was pared by 4 bases and J by 0 bases, with 2 bases of the junction left unmatched. The chain's CDR3 is CASSSGTSGANTGELFF. The sequenced part of the CDR3 DNA is TGTGCCAGCAGCTCGGGGACTAGCGGGGCGAACACCGGGGAG.

Ten or more counts support this clone. The sequenced CDR3 bases are TGTGCCATCAGTGAGGCCACCCGTGAATTAGCGGGAACAGATACG. Its protein product is CAISEATRELAGTDT. The entire CDR3 sequence reads CAISEATRELAGTDTQYF. V is TRBV10-3 and J is TRBJ2-3; TRBD2 matches 8 bases. The CDR3 is cut off 3 residues early in the read; its end comes from the germline J gene. Germline-derived CDR1 and CDR2 are ENHRY and SYGVKD. The V gene end was trimmed by 2 bases and the J gene end by 3 bases; junction bases not matched to a gene: 13. The CDR3 covers 18 residues.

This clone was counted many times. The read ends 3 residues before the CDR3 terminus; that terminus is restored from the germline J gene. The genes are TRBV11-2 and TRBJ2-1; 12 bases agree with TRBD2. J gave up 8 bases and V 2 bases, and 4 bases lay outside the gene matches. Germline CDR1 and CDR2: SGHAT and FQNNGV. The CDR3 contains 15 residues. The CDR3 here is CASSLLAGGVDEQFF. Partial CDR3 DNA: TGTGCCAGCAGCTTACTAGCGGGAGGGGTGGATGAG.

The sample holds many counts of this clone. The CDR3 loop reads CASSLGQGGSYEQYF. The sequenced CDR3 bases are TGTGCCAGCAGTCTTGGACAGGGGGGCTCCTACGAG. The chain couples TRBV28 to TRBJ2-7; 10 positions agree with TRBD1. The read falls 3 residues short of the CDR3 end, and the missing part is taken from the germline J gene. This CDR3 spans 15 amino acids. The germline gives CDR1 MDHEN, CDR2 SYDVKM. Germline trimming cut 5 bases from V and 0 bases from J; bases unmatched to any gene: 4.

This clone was recorded many times. Read coverage stops 3 residues before the CDR3 terminus; the germline J gene supplies the remainder. This rearrangement joins TRBV18 to TRBJ1-4; unclear D gene. This CDR3 contains 15 residues. Germline assignment: CDR1 KGHSH and CDR2 LQKENI. Trimming stripped 3 bases from V and 0 bases from J, with 8 bases between. The CDR3 loop reads CASSPLRATNEKLFF. CDR3 DNA (partial): TGTGCCAGCTCACCCCTACGGGCAACTAATGAAAAA.

There are many counts of this clone. The read is 3 residues too short to cover the CDR3 end, so that end is filled in from the germline J gene. The chain recombines TRBV19 with TRBJ2-5; D ambiguous. Germline CDR1 LNHDA, CDR2 SQIVND (reference sequence). This CDR3 comprises 13 residues. Trimming removed 4 bases at V and 0 bases at J, with 6 bases between. The CDR3 bases that were read are TGTGCCAGTAGTAAACGGGACCAAGAGACC. It yields the protein CASSKRDQET. The full CDR3 protein is CASSKRDQETQYF.

The table lists this clone with many counts. The junction and the germline gene differ at one end; a read error may be behind it. The CDR3 extends 3 residues past the end of the read, so its final part is completed from the germline J gene. Other DNA sequences in this sample translate to the same CDR3. The chain recombines TRBV7-7 with TRBJ2-2, with a possible D match to TRBD1 (5 bases). Germline V lookup: CDR1 SSHAT, CDR2 FNYEAQ (reference sequence). The CDR3 extends over 13 amino acids. The sequenced part of the CDR3 DNA is TGTGCTAGCAGCTTAGCAGGGACCGGGGAG. Protein: CASSLAGTGE. In full, the CDR3 reads CASSLAGTGELFF.

This clone has a count of ten or more. The CDR3 bases that were read are TGCAGTGCTAGGGGTGACAATTTTAATTCACCC. It translates to CSARGDNFNSP. From start to end, the CDR3 is CSARGDNFNSPLHF. The chain uses TRBV20-1 and TRBJ1-6; D remains unclear. Read data end 3 residues before the CDR3 end; the end is taken from the germline J gene. CDR1 and CDR2 (germline): DFQATT, SNEGSKA (reference sequence). The CDR3 covers 14 residues. Trimming left V 3 bases short and J 6 bases short, with 12 bases between.

This clone was detected ten times or more. The chain's CDR3 is CASRREQGGETQYF. The DNA read from the CDR3 is TGTGCCAGTAGAAGGGAACAGGGTGGAGAGACC. The chain combines TRBV19 with TRBJ2-5; maybe TRBD1 (6 bases). The missing CDR3 end, 3 residues past where the read stops, is filled in from the germline J gene. V was clipped by 6 bases and J by 4 bases, with 15 bases between them. Germline values: CDR1 LNHDA, CDR2 SQIVND (reference sequence). This CDR3 contains 14 residues.

The sample holds many counts of this clone. Read data end 3 residues before the CDR3 end; the end is taken from the germline J gene. The V call is TRBV5-4, the J call TRBJ2-3; D might be TRBD1 (6 bases). The CDR3 is 13 residues long. Trimming removed 6 bases from V and 4 bases from J, with 12 bases in between. CDR1 is SGHNT and CDR2 is YYREEE in the germline V gene (reference sequence). The CDR3: CASTSQGADTQYF. CDR3 DNA, as far as it was read: TGTGCCAGCACATCACAGGGAGCAGATACG.

This clone appeared many times. The CDR3: CASSWGGQGYNEQFF. Partial CDR3 DNA: TGTGCCAGCAGCTGGGGGGGACAGGGTTACAATGAG. The rearrangement links TRBV7-9 to TRBJ2-1; 9 bases align to TRBD1. The read finishes 3 residues shy of the CDR3 end, and the germline J gene is used to complete it. Germline CDR1 is SEHNR and CDR2 is FQNEAQ (reference sequence). Trimming cost V 4 bases and J 4 bases; bases outside gene matches: 5. The CDR3 contains 15 residues.

This clone was found many times. The sequenced part of the CDR3 DNA is TGTGCCAGTAGGAGGGGGATTCATGGC. Its protein product is CASRRGIHG. The full CDR3 is CASRRGIHGYTF. This rearrangement joins TRBV19 to TRBJ1-2, with D tentatively TRBD1 (6 bases). The CDR3 extends 3 residues past the end of the read, so its final part is completed from the germline J gene. Trimming stripped 6 bases from V and 6 bases from J, with 11 bases between. This CDR3 has 12 residues. Germline V gene lookup returns CDR1 LNHDA and CDR2 SQIVND (reference sequence). Complete variable domain (other parts from reference TRBV19 and TRBJ1-2): DGGITQSPKYLFRKEGQNVTLSCEQNLNHDAMYWYRQDPGQGLRLIYYSQIVNDFQKGDIAEGYSVSREKKESFPLTVTSAQKNPTAFYLCASRRGIHGYTFGSGTRLTVV.